The 25 T cell receptor beta chains given below trace back to one sample, sequenced in a study of blood T cell repertoires in COVID-19. The repertoire was sequenced with immunoSEQ multiplex PCR; TCRdb's copy has only in-frame clones and lacks some. Of approximately 120,000 clones listed, 74% are singletons. The sample consisted of peripheral blood. The receptors here all came from an elderly man with COVID-19, enrolled during active disease.

This clone was seen a handful of times. This rearrangement joins TRBV27 to TRBJ2-2; D gene ambiguous. The germline V and J ends were trimmed by 3 bases and 4 bases, with 9 bases remaining between them. CDR3 length equals 14 residues. Germline V gives CDR1 MNHEY, CDR2 SMNVEV (reference sequence). CDR3 in DNA: TGTGCCAGCAGTTTCAACAGACCCACCGGGGAGCTGTTTTTT. Its translation is CASSFNRPTGELFF.

This chain uses TRBV5-1 with TRBJ2-2; the match to TRBD2 covers 7 bases. The ends lost 5 bases at V and 3 bases at J; junction bases unmatched: 4. This CDR3 comprises 14 residues. The germline gives CDR1 SGHRS, CDR2 YFSETQ. In DNA form, the CDR3 reads TGCGCCAGCAGACTGGGAGGGGACACCGGGGAGCTGTTTTTT. It yields the protein CASRLGGDTGELFF.

This clone has just a few counts. This rearrangement joins TRBV5-1 to TRBJ2-7; D not resolved. Germline V gives CDR1 SGHRS, CDR2 YFSETQ. The V end was cut by 0 bases, the J end by 5 bases, with 12 bases between. The CDR3 length is 14 residues. The CDR3 sequence: CASSLDPPSNEQYF. The CDR3 DNA follows: TGCGCCAGCAGCTTGGACCCGCCAAGCAACGAGCAGTACTTC.

As to this clone: Distinct nucleotide sequences in the sample also encode this CDR3. The rearrangement uses TRBV18 and TRBJ2-7, with 9 bases fitting TRBD1. The V gene end was trimmed by 4 bases and the J gene end by 4 bases; junction bases not matched to a gene: 2. The CDR3 runs to 13 residues. The germline gives CDR1 KGHSH, CDR2 LQKENI. The chain's CDR3 is CASSLDRGYEQYF. CDR3 bases: TGTGCCAGCTCACTTGACAGGGGGTACGAGCAGTACTTC.

The rearrangement joins TRBV4-1 to TRBJ1-4; the D is unclear. The CDR3 is 17 residues long. Germline CDR1 and CDR2: MGHRA and YSYEKL. Trimming pared 0 bases from V and 0 bases from J, leaving 11 bases between. CDR3 coding DNA: TGCGCCAGCAGCCAAGACCCCCCAGATTCAACTAATGAAAAACTGTTTTTT. Translation: CASSQDPPDSTNEKLFF.

The chain couples TRBV29-1 to TRBJ2-7; no clear D. The length of the CDR3 is 12 residues. Looked up from germline, CDR1 is SQVTM and CDR2 is ANQGSEA. V was shortened by 4 bases and J by 3 bases, with 10 bases between the two germline ends. CDR3 amino acids: CSVVSPFYEQYF. The CDR3 DNA reads TGCAGCGTTGTGTCCCCGTTCTACGAGCAGTACTTC.

Only a few counts were recorded for this clone. The genes are TRBV3-1 (or the pseudogene TRBV3-2) and TRBJ1-1; possibly TRBD1 for D (5 bases). V gave up 1 base and J gave up 1 base, with 13 bases separating them. The CDR3 runs 16 residues. Germline V CDR1 and CDR2: LGHDT, YNNKEL (reference sequence). The CDR3 sequence is CASSQGSDSPNTEAFF. The CDR3 nucleotides read TGTGCCAGCAGCCAAGGTTCTGACAGCCCGAACACTGAAGCTTTCTTT.

The genes are TRBV4-3 and TRBJ1-5, with D perhaps TRBD1 (6 bases). Germline CDR1 and CDR2: LGHNA and YSLEER. The V gene lost 0 bases and the J gene lost 2 bases, with 11 bases spanning the gap. The CDR3 is made up of 16 amino acids. CDR3: CASSQDETGGNQPQHF. DNA for the CDR3: TGCGCCAGCAGCCAAGATGAGACAGGCGGCAATCAGCCCCAGCATTTT.

The V gene is TRBV27, the J gene TRBJ2-7; 12 nucleotides align to TRBD2. The CDR3 is made up of 16 amino acids. Germline-derived CDR1 and CDR2 are MNHEY and SMNVEV (reference sequence). Trimming took 3 bases from V and 3 from J; bases not matched to a gene: 6. The CDR3 DNA is TGTGCCAGCAGTTTCCTAGCGGGAGGGCAGAACTACGAGCAGTACTTC. The encoded protein is CASSFLAGGQNYEQYF.

This chain joins TRBV18 and TRBJ1-3; 7 nucleotides line up with TRBD1. V was clipped by 3 bases and J by 5 bases; unmatched bases: 16. Germline V gene data show CDR1 as KGHSH and CDR2 as LQKENI. CDR3 length: 18 amino acids. CDR3 sequence (DNA): TGTGCCAGCTCACCCATCCAGACCCGACAGGGTTGGAGAAACACCATATATTTT. Translating gives CASSPIQTRQGWRNTIYF.

V is TRBV24-1 and J is TRBJ1-2; D call uncertain. Deletions cut 3 bases from V and 5 bases from J, with 6 bases between. The CDR3 has 12 residues. Per germline, CDR1 KGHDR and CDR2 SFDVKD. The CDR3 nucleotides are TGTGCCACCAGTGATCGAACATATGGCTACACCTTC. This translates into CATSDRTYGYTF.

The chain is built from TRBV6-5 and TRBJ2-7; 9 nucleotides agree with TRBD1. Per the germline V gene, CDR1 is MNHEY and CDR2 is SVGAGI. The trim removed 6 bases at V and 2 bases at J, leaving 2 bases unmatched. This CDR3 region has 13 residues. CDR3 residues: CASRDRGPYEQYF. In DNA, the CDR3 is TGTGCCAGCAGGGACAGGGGCCCCTACGAGCAGTACTTC.

The chain combines TRBV7-9 with TRBJ2-7; D gene ambiguous. The germline V gene has CDR1 SEHNR and CDR2 FQNEAQ (reference sequence). This CDR3 is built from 15 residues. V dropped 4 bases and J dropped 5 bases, with 18 bases sitting between them. CDR3 coding DNA: TGTGCCAGCAGCTCGTTTGATGGTCCCAGGCACGAGCAGTACTTC. Translating gives CASSSFDGPRHEQYF. Based on the CDR3 plus reference TRBV7-9 and TRBJ2-7, the full variable domain is DTGVSQNPRHKITKRGQNVTFRCDPISEHNRLYWYRQTLGQGPEFLTYFQNEAQLEKSRLLSDRFSAERPKGSFSTLEIQRTEQGDSAMYLCASSSFDGPRHEQYFGPGTRLTVT.

A remark on this clone: Distinct nucleotide sequences in the sample also encode this CDR3. The chain joins TRBV28 to TRBJ2-7; D possibly corresponds to TRBD1 (5 bases). V was shortened by 4 bases and J by 1 base, with 5 bases between the two germline ends. The germline V gene encodes CDR1 MDHEN and CDR2 SYDVKM. The CDR3 is 12 residues long. CDR3 bases: TGTGCCAGCAGTTCAGGGTCCTACGAGCAGTACTTC. Residues: CASSSGSYEQYF. Looking up the rest from reference TRBV28 and TRBJ2-7 gives the full variable domain: DVKVTQSSRYLVKRTGEKVFLECVQDMDHENMFWYRQDPGLGLRLIYFSYDVKMKEKGDIPEGYSVSREKKERFSLILESASTNQTSMYLCASSSGSYEQYFGPGTRLTVT.

V is TRBV3-1 (or the pseudogene TRBV3-2) and J is TRBJ1-6; D remains unclear. V lost 0 bases to trimming and J lost 9 bases, with 21 bases between them. This CDR3 has 18 amino acids. Germline V lookup: CDR1 LGHDT, CDR2 YNNKEL (reference sequence). Here the CDR3 DNA reads TGTGCCAGCAGCCAAGACCCCGCGAGGGCAGGATACTTTTCACCCCTCCACTTT. Its protein is CASSQDPARAGYFSPLHF.

As for this clone: The identical CDR3 is also encoded by other nucleotide sequences in the sample. The V gene is TRBV11-2, the J gene TRBJ1-2, with TRBD1 matching 9 bases. The V segment lost 5 bases and the J segment 4 bases; nucleotides outside the gene matches: 5. Germline V CDR1 and CDR2: SGHAT, FQNNGV. This CDR3 comprises 14 residues. CDR3 region: CASSQQGQGYGYTF. CDR3 DNA: TGTGCCAGCAGCCAGCAGGGACAGGGCTATGGCTACACCTTC.

The rearrangement uses TRBV15 and TRBJ2-1, with D perhaps matching TRBD2 (6 bases). CDR1 and CDR2 (germline): LNHNV, YYDKDF (reference sequence). The CDR3 consists of 15 residues. Trimming pared 0 bases from V and 6 bases from J, leaving 12 bases between. This CDR3 reads CATSRELGGGNEQFF. The CDR3, as DNA: TGTGCCACCAGCAGAGAGTTGGGAGGAGGCAATGAGCAGTTCTTC.

The V gene is TRBV5-4, the J gene TRBJ2-7, with 10 positions matching TRBD2. CDR3 length: 15 residues. CDR1 and CDR2 (germline): SGHNT, YYREEE (reference sequence). Trimming cost V 4 bases and J 4 bases; bases outside gene matches: 8. The CDR3 bases are TGTGCCAGCAGCGACCGGACTAGCGGAGCGTACGAGCAGTACTTC. Translated, it gives CASSDRTSGAYEQYF.

The genes are TRBV9 and TRBJ2-1; 10 bases line up with TRBD2. This CDR3 has 17 amino acids. V dropped 1 base and J dropped 0; count of bases not matched to a gene: 4. Germline CDR1 reads SGDLS; CDR2 reads YYNGEE. CDR3 region: CASSVPAGGGSYNEQFF. For the CDR3, the DNA is TGTGCCAGCAGCGTACCAGCGGGAGGGGGCTCCTACAATGAGCAGTTCTTC.

The V gene is TRBV6-1, the J gene TRBJ2-1, with D maybe TRBD2 (6 bases). Germline CDR1 reads MNHNS; CDR2 reads SASEGT. This CDR3 is built from 14 residues. V was clipped by 1 base and J by 4 bases, with 8 bases between them. CDR3 sequence reads: CASSEVSGYNEQFF. CDR3 DNA sequence: TGTGCCAGCAGTGAAGTTAGCGGTTACAATGAGCAGTTCTTC.

The rearrangement links TRBV30 to TRBJ1-2; 9 bases map to TRBD1. The CDR3 runs 12 residues. V lost 3 bases and J lost 8; bases outside the gene matches: 4. Germline CDR1 is GTSNPN and CDR2 is SVGIG (reference sequence). In nucleotides, the CDR3 is TGTGCCTGGAGGGGGACAGGGCACGGCTACACCTTC. Amino acids: CAWRGTGHGYTF.

This chain links TRBV28 with TRBJ1-2; 7 nucleotides align to TRBD1. Trimming removed 7 bases from V and 3 bases from J; junction bases left unmatched: 8. The CDR3 is 14 amino acids. CDR1 and CDR2 (germline): MDHEN, SYDVKM. The CDR3 DNA sequence: TGTGCCAGCATAAGGAGGGGGCGTTACTATGGCTACACCTTC. Encoded protein: CASIRRGRYYGYTF.

The J gene is TRBJ2-3, the V gene TRBV28; weak D call: TRBD1 (6 bases). Trimming shortened V by 6 bases and J by 3 bases, and 10 bases separated the two germline ends. The germline gives CDR1 MDHEN, CDR2 SYDVKM. This CDR3 comprises 13 residues. The CDR3 protein is CASRGTWTDTQYF. The CDR3, as DNA: TGTGCCAGCAGGGGGACATGGACAGATACGCAGTATTTT.

This clone was seen a few times. The chain combines TRBV18 with TRBJ1-4, with D hard to call. CDR3 length equals 16 residues. The germline CDR1 and CDR2 sequences are KGHSH and LQKENI. V gave up 2 bases and J gave up 4 bases, with 14 bases separating them. The CDR3 DNA follows: TGTGCCAGCTCACCAGTAACAGCAATCGATAATGAAAAACTGTTTTTT. It is translated as CASSPVTAIDNEKLFF.

The gene calls are TRBV20-1 and TRBJ2-7, with TRBD2 identical over 12 bases. V lost 3 bases and J lost 6; bases outside the gene matches: 9. The CDR3 runs to 15 residues. Germline assignment: CDR1 DFQATT and CDR2 SNEGSKA (reference sequence). The DNA for the CDR3 is TGCAGTGCTAGTAGTCAGACTAGCGGGAGAAGCGAGCAGTACTTC. This sequence encodes CSASSQTSGRSEQYF.